Presented here are 8 T cell receptor beta chains from one specimen sequenced in a study of cytomegalovirus exposure and HLA in healthy donors. With 60 Vbeta and 13 Jbeta primers, the PCR was carried out. Libraries were prepared by immunoSEQ multiplex PCR; TCRdb keeps only in-frame clonotypes and omits some of them. This table holds about 140,000 clones, about 75% found once. Sequenced sample: PBMCs. The receptors shown here come from a man aged 35-49 years in good health and CMV-seronegative.

This clone was detected only once. The V gene is TRBV2, the J gene TRBJ1-2; D perhaps matches TRBD1 (5 bases). V was trimmed by 1 base and J by 4 bases, leaving 13 bases between them. Germline V gene sequence: CDR1 SNHLY, CDR2 FYNNEI. CDR3 length: 15 residues. Here the CDR3 DNA reads TGTGCCAGCAGTGAAGGGACAACCAGGCTCTATGGCTACACCTTC. Translation gives CASSEGTTRLYGYTF.

The chain employs TRBV5-5 and TRBJ1-1, with 10 nucleotides matching TRBD1. V shed 0 bases and J 4 bases; nucleotides not matched to a gene: 6. In germline, CDR1 is SGHKS, CDR2 YYEKEE (reference sequence). The CDR3 loop spans 16 amino acids. CDR3 nucleotides: TGTGCCAGCAGCTTGGTAGGGACAGGGGTTCGCACTGAAGCTTTCTTT. This gives the protein CASSLVGTGVRTEAFF.

This clone was recorded a few times. Other DNA sequences within the sample encode an identical CDR3. This chain uses TRBV29-1 with TRBJ1-2, with 7 bases identical to TRBD1. Germline V gene sequence: CDR1 SQVTM, CDR2 ANQGSEA. The CDR3 runs to 12 residues. V was clipped by 2 bases and J by 5 bases; unmatched bases: 2. This chain's CDR3 is CSVERQGYGYTF. The CDR3, as DNA: TGCAGCGTTGAAAGACAGGGATATGGCTACACCTTC.

The rearrangement links TRBV2 to TRBJ1-2; D gene unclear. CDR1 is SNHLY and CDR2 is FYNNEI in the germline V gene. V was shortened by 6 bases and J by 1 base, with 12 bases between the two germline ends. CDR3 length: 14 residues. The CDR3 here is CASSELTDNYGYTF. The DNA of the CDR3 is TGTGCCAGCAGCGAGCTCACAGATAACTATGGCTACACCTTC.

This clone has just a few counts. CDR3: CASRSPGQGHTEAFF. The CDR3 coding sequence is TGTGCCAGCCGTTCCCCGGGACAAGGCCACACTGAAGCTTTCTTT. The J gene is TRBJ1-1, the V gene TRBV27, with TRBD1 as a possible D gene (6 bases). CDR1 and CDR2 from the germline V gene are MNHEY and SMNVEV (reference sequence). This CDR3 is 15 amino acids long. With 8 bases removed from V and 3 bases from J, the gap between germline ends came to 19 bases.

The chain has TRBV5-1 and TRBJ2-1, with D maybe TRBD2 (5 bases). The CDR3 sequence is 14 residues long. The germline V gene encodes CDR1 SGHRS and CDR2 YFSETQ. Trimming pared 0 bases from V and 7 bases from J, leaving 11 bases between. CDR3 DNA: TGCGCCAGCAGCTTGGTGGCAGAGGGTAATGAGCAGTTCTTC. Amino acids: CASSLVAEGNEQFF.

The V and J genes are TRBV7-2 and TRBJ1-1; D is uncertain. Germline loops: CDR1 SGHTA, CDR2 FQGNSA. V was cut by 0 bases and J by 7 bases, with 12 bases left in between. The length of the CDR3 is 14 residues. CDR3 bases: TGTGCCAGCAGCTTAGCGCCAGAGAGAGGTGAAGCTTTCTTT. Protein product: CASSLAPERGEAFF.

The chain combines TRBV19 with TRBJ2-7; D is possibly TRBD1 (7 bases). Trimming took off 3 bases at V and 4 bases at J, with 16 bases between the two ends. CDR1 is LNHDA, CDR2 SQIVND, per germline (reference sequence). This CDR3 spans 15 amino acids. CDR3: CASSMHRGLPYEQYF. As DNA, the CDR3 is TGTGCCAGTAGTATGCACAGGGGACTTCCTTACGAGCAGTACTTC.